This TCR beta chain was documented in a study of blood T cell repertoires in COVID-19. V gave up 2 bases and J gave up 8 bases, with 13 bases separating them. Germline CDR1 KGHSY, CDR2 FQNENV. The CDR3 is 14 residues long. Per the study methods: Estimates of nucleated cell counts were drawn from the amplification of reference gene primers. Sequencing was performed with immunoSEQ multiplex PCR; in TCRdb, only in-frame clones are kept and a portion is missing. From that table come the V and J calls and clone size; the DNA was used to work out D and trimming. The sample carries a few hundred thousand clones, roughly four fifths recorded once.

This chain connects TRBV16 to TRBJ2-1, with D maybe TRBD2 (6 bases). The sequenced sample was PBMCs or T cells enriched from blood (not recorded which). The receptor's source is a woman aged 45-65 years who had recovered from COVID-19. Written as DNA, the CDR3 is TGTGCCAGCAGCCAAGTCGCCCTAGCGCATGAGCAGTTCTTC. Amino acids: CASSQVALAHEQFF.